What follows are 11 T cell receptor beta chains derived from one specimen sequenced in a study of blood T cell repertoires in COVID-19. Profiling relied on immunoSEQ multiplex PCR, and the TCRdb table lists in-frame clones only, not all of them. The sample has roughly 150,000 clones, roughly 74% seen once; the top ten hold approximately 15%. Sequencing input: peripheral blood. The receptors come from a woman older than 75 with acute or convalescent COVID-19.

V is TRBV11-3 and J is TRBJ2-3; 8 bases are shared with TRBD1. The CDR3 sequence is 16 residues long. Germline values: CDR1 SGHNT, CDR2 YENEEA. Trimming cost V 5 bases and J 2 bases; bases outside gene matches: 9. The CDR3, as DNA: TGTGCCAGCAGCCCCTACCCGGGACAGGACACAGATACGCAGTATTTT. It yields the protein CASSPYPGQDTDTQYF.

This clone was counted a single time. This rearrangement joins TRBV27 to TRBJ2-7, with 8 bases identical to TRBD1. The germline V gene has CDR1 MNHEY and CDR2 SMNVEV (reference sequence). After removal of 5 bases from V and 3 bases from J, the junction contained 6 bases not matched to a gene. CDR3 size: 14 residues. The CDR3 DNA follows: TGTGCCAGCAGTGGGACAGGCCACGGCTACGAGCAGTACTTC. It encodes CASSGTGHGYEQYF.

This clone was observed a handful of times. V is TRBV6-5 and J is TRBJ2-2, with 9 bases that match TRBD1. Germline trimming cut 6 bases from V and 2 bases from J; bases unmatched to any gene: 1. Per germline, CDR1 MNHEY and CDR2 SVGAGI. This CDR3 is built from 14 residues. The CDR3 DNA sequence: TGTGCCAGCAGGGGACAGGGCAACACCGGGGAGCTGTTTTTT. It encodes CASRGQGNTGELFF.

The rearrangement links TRBV6-5 to TRBJ2-7; the D gene is possibly TRBD1 (5 bases). Trimming shortened V by 2 bases and J by 1 base, and 9 bases separated the two germline ends. This CDR3 region has 14 residues. Looked up from germline, CDR1 is MNHEY and CDR2 is SVGAGI. CDR3 protein: CASSYLQGSYEQYF. The CDR3 region has the DNA TGTGCCAGCAGTTACCTTCAGGGATCCTACGAGCAGTACTTC.

This clone has a single count. This sequence joins TRBV5-1 and TRBJ2-1; 8 nucleotides agree with TRBD2. This CDR3 has 15 residues. The V and J ends lost 2 bases and 8 bases, in that order; junction bases with no gene match: 9. Germline V gene data show CDR1 as SGHRS and CDR2 as YFSETQ. The chain's CDR3 is CASSFGSGRVHEQFF. The CDR3 coding sequence is TGCGCCAGCAGCTTTGGGAGCGGGAGAGTACATGAGCAGTTCTTC.

The rearrangement joins TRBV12-3 or TRBV12-4 to TRBJ2-7, with 9 bases identical to TRBD2. The CDR3 covers 13 residues. J gave up 4 bases and V 6 bases, and 4 bases lay outside the gene matches. CDR3 residues: CASRVSGSYEQYF. The CDR3 DNA reads as TGTGCCAGCAGGGTTAGCGGGAGTTACGAGCAGTACTTC.

The chain carries TRBV7-8 and TRBJ2-2; 15 positions agree with TRBD2. The V and J ends lost 5 bases and 5 bases, in that order; junction bases with no gene match: 12. Germline V CDR1 and CDR2: SGHVS, FQNEAQ. The CDR3 is 19 amino acids. CDR3 in amino acids: CASSKGLAGGRGGTGELFF. CDR3 DNA sequence: TGTGCCAGCAGCAAGGGACTAGCGGGAGGCCGCGGGGGGACCGGGGAGCTGTTTTTT. Supplemented by reference TRBV7-8 and TRBJ2-2, the full variable domain reads GAGVSQSPRYKVAKRGQDVALRCDPISGHVSLFWYQQALGQGPEFLTYFQNEAQLDKSGLPSDRFFAERPEGSVSTLKIQRTQQEDSAVYLCASSKGLAGGRGGTGELFFGEGSRLTVL.

The chain is built from TRBV5-1 and TRBJ2-7, with a weak D call TRBD2 (5 bases). In germline, CDR1 is SGHRS, CDR2 YFSETQ. The CDR3 runs 13 residues. The V gene lost 8 bases and the J gene lost 6 bases, with 18 bases spanning the gap. The CDR3 DNA reads TGCGCCAGTTCCTCGGGGTCTTTAGGCGAGCAGTACTTC. Its protein product is CASSSGSLGEQYF.

The rearrangement links TRBV19 to TRBJ2-1; 7 bases are shared with TRBD1. Germline trimming cut 9 bases from V and 0 bases from J; bases unmatched to any gene: 2. Germline V gene sequence: CDR1 LNHDA, CDR2 SQIVND (reference sequence). The CDR3 length is 13 residues. DNA for the CDR3: TGTGCCAGCCAGGGGGTCTCCTACAATGAGCAGTTCTTC. The encoded protein is CASQGVSYNEQFF.

The chain links TRBV18 to TRBJ2-7; a possible D gene is TRBD1 (5 bases). This CDR3 is built from 14 residues. The ends were cut back, 1 base at V and 1 base at J, with 8 bases in the middle. CDR1 and CDR2 (germline): KGHSH, LQKENI. The CDR3 loop reads CASSPQTGSYEQYF. CDR3 in DNA: TGTGCCAGCTCACCACAAACAGGATCCTACGAGCAGTACTTC.

V usage is TRBV24-1 and J usage is TRBJ2-7; D gene uncertain. Trimming stripped 4 bases from V and 2 bases from J, with 11 bases between. The CDR3 is 14 amino acids. Germline V gene data show CDR1 as KGHDR and CDR2 as SFDVKD. CDR3 DNA: TGTGCCACCAGTGAGAGGTGGCCCCCCTACGAGCAGTACTTC. Its translation is CATSERWPPYEQYF.